The T cell receptor (beta chain) under discussion was sequenced for a study of shared clonotypes between healthy human individuals (dated by TCRdb to the early 2020s). Turning to the overall study: A few men and a couple of women, aged 18 to 49 years, made up the cohort. The study deeply sequenced blood TCR repertoires of about five healthy adults to estimate repertoire size and the extent of clonotype sharing between individuals. For each donor, three plates each were used for CD4 naive and CD4 memory, two plates were used for CD8 naive, and one plate was used for CD8 memory. Per donor, leukapheresis produced somewhere between about 0.94 and 9 billion PBMCs. Libraries were prepared and TCR repertoires were sequenced by different laboratories using diverse techniques, in order to increase sequencing depth and limit assay-specific biases.

Results the study describes overall, beyond this receptor: Estimated clonotype richness was generally larger for naive than for memory subsets. Clonotypes shared by all four sorted-subset donors showed higher generation probabilities than non-shared clonotypes. The genetic and exposure-history diversity represented was limited by the small number of donors. Sampling was limited to blood, and TCR repertoires in tissue likely differ from TCR repertoires in blood. Incomplete sequencing was indicated by rarefaction of sorted-subset datasets, despite the large sequencing depth. Based on pairwise subsampling, the degree of clonotype sharing among donors was expected to be affected by sequencing depth. Approximately 5% of naive CD4, 3.5% of naive CD8, 2% to 2.5% of memory CD4, and 0.35% to 0.4% of memory CD8 clonotypes were shared across four donors.

For this clone: Its recognized antigen is unknown. There are no base qualities to consult, and no much larger clone falls within one base.

V gives up 4 bases and J gives up 0 bases, and the segment between their germline ends measures 14 bases. The CDR3 goes from the cysteine to the phenylalanine over 16 residues. Just CDR3 DNA is preserved here, 48 bases in frame from base 1. In the germline V gene, CDR1 corresponds to SGDLS and CDR2 to YYNGEE. Using the deep immunoSEQ assay, multiplex PCR amplified TCR CDR3 regions from genomic DNA. Extracted genomic DNA from each cell subset was distributed evenly across all wells of several immunoSEQ 96-well plates, and each plate was treated as a replicate. For sorted subsets, 200 to 250 ng of genomic DNA, equivalent to 25,000 to 35,000 T cell genomes, went into each replicate PCR. Purified libraries were quantified with a Qubit 3.0 fluorometer, sized on a Bioanalyzer 2100, and re-quantified with the KAPA Library Quantification kit. A separate single-read 150-cycle Illumina NextSeq 550 flow cell was used to sequence each immunoSEQ 96-well plate. The authors' analysis ran thus. Because the immunoSEQ output held only junctional sequences and lacked quality scores, the filtering could not match the filtering applied to full-length reads. Sequences were annotated with PyIR, a Python wrapper for IgBLAST v1.9, and V/J genes and CDR3 were assigned using IMGT germline references. Reads were removed for weak V/J assignments (E-value above 1e-6), missing CDR3, stop codons, out-of-frame junctions, or ambiguous translated residues. V3J clonotypes were defined as sequences sharing the same inferred V gene, J gene, and CDR3 amino acid sequence. To compute the percentage overlap between repertoires, the number of shared unique clonotypes was divided by the size of the smaller repertoire. Three approaches were used to assess repertoire richness: RTK rarefaction, the Chao1 estimator, and Recon v2.1 estimates of unobserved clonotypes. Generation probabilities were computed with OLGA for all TCRbeta clonotypes obtained by the gDNA method from several donors. As stored in TCRdb, this immuneACCESS dataset retains in-frame rearrangements with V and J assigned. A fraction of the clones does not appear; measured against another copy, unresolved V genes explain less than half of the discrepancy, and the remainder lacks a known reason. V and J calls and clone size follow that table, whereas D and trimming were derived from the DNA. The sample table lists about 1.5 million clones, 98% of them with a count of one. The ten largest clones capture roughly 0.4% of the sample.

The donors were healthy, HIV-negative adults who had no recently reported acute infections or vaccinations. All donors were Caucasian adults living in Nashville, Tennessee, USA. Magnetic negative selection was used to enrich CD4+ T cells, after which naive cells were positively selected on CD45RA and the negative fraction became the memory subset. Blood was collected by leukapheresis, and PBMCs were isolated by Ficoll-Histopaque density gradient centrifugation and then cryopreserved in liquid nitrogen vapor phase. Analytical flow cytometry was used to check the purity and quantity of each magnetically sorted T cell population. From each sorted fraction, genomic DNA was isolated and quantified by UV absorbance on a Nanodrop 2000c.

The chain is made from TRBV9 and TRBJ2-1; the D gene lacks a confident call. The sample comprised naive CD4+ T cells sorted from blood. The cell subset or site label of this sample denotes: CD45RA+ positively selected. The source is a man aged 25 to 40 in good health. This receptor carries the CDR3 CASSSWEASSYNEQFF. The nucleotide sequence reads TGTGCCAGCAGCTCCTGGGAAGCTAGCTCCTACAATGAGCAGTTCTTC.